This entry lists 8 T cell receptor beta chains sequenced from one sample in a study of cytomegalovirus exposure and HLA in healthy donors. PCR used 60 Vbeta primers and 13 Jbeta primers. TCRdb keeps only in-frame clones here, not all; method: immunoSEQ multiplex PCR. The sample has some 100,000 clones; about four fifths are singletons. Sample: PBMCs. The receptors were sampled from a woman in her thirties in good health and CMV-seronegative.

The chain links TRBV27 to TRBJ2-5, with D possibly being TRBD2 (7 bases). Germline assignment: CDR1 MNHEY and CDR2 SMNVEV (reference sequence). V was shortened by 6 bases and J by 3 bases, with 23 bases between the two germline ends. This CDR3 contains 17 residues. Here the CDR3 reads CASRGGAVSSYKETQYF. The CDR3 bases are TGTGCCAGCAGGGGGGGGGCCGTTAGCAGTTATAAAGAGACCCAGTACTTC.

The chain recombines TRBV5-1 with TRBJ1-4, with D hard to call. Germline V gene lookup returns CDR1 SGHRS and CDR2 YFSETQ. The CDR3 covers 14 residues. The V gene lost 0 bases and the J gene lost 0 bases, with 3 bases spanning the gap. CDR3 region: CASSLVATNEKLFF. For the CDR3, the DNA is TGCGCCAGCAGCTTGGTCGCAACTAATGAAAAACTGTTTTTT.

The rearrangement links TRBV5-1 to TRBJ2-5, with TRBD1 as a possible D gene (7 bases). In germline, CDR1 is SGHRS, CDR2 YFSETQ. The ends were cut back, 4 bases at V and 5 bases at J, with 12 bases in the middle. The CDR3 has 13 amino acids. The CDR3 bases are TGCGCCAGCAGCGCGGGACAGCTGGAGACCCAGTACTTC. This gives the protein CASSAGQLETQYF.

V usage is TRBV19 and J usage is TRBJ1-3; D gene uncertain. Trimming stripped 3 bases from V and 1 base from J, with 7 bases between. The length of the CDR3 is 14 residues. The germline V gene encodes CDR1 LNHDA and CDR2 SQIVND (reference sequence). In DNA, the CDR3 is TGTGCCAGTAGTATGTCAGCGTCTGGAAACACCATATATTTT. Its translation is CASSMSASGNTIYF.

This sequence joins TRBV6-1 and TRBJ2-3; D unresolved. Trimming took 6 bases from V and 4 from J, leaving 5 bases between them. This CDR3 region has 11 residues. Germline V gives CDR1 MNHNS, CDR2 SASEGT. The CDR3 sequence is CASRLPDTQYF. The CDR3 nucleotides read TGTGCCAGCAGACTACCAGATACGCAGTATTTT.

V gene TRBV18 combines with J gene TRBJ2-7; 11 bases map to TRBD2. V shed 4 bases, J shed 2 bases, and the junction held 4 bases outside the gene matches. From germline, CDR1 is KGHSH and CDR2 LQKENI. This CDR3 has 15 residues. CDR3 sequence (DNA): TGTGCCAGCTCACAAGGGACTAGCGGCCCCTACGAGCAGTACTTC. The encoded protein is CASSQGTSGPYEQYF.

The genes are TRBV2 and TRBJ2-3, with TRBD1 matching over 7 bases. Germline CDR1 and CDR2: SNHLY and FYNNEI. The CDR3 length is 15 residues. Unmatched junction bases numbered 5, after V lost 5 bases and J lost 0 bases. The CDR3 coding sequence is TGTGCCAGCAGTCAACAGGGGCCTAGCACAGATACGCAGTATTTT. Its protein is CASSQQGPSTDTQYF.

The rearrangement uses TRBV2 and TRBJ1-3, with D hard to call. Germline CDR1 reads SNHLY; CDR2 reads FYNNEI. The CDR3 loop spans 17 amino acids. V lost 8 bases and J 0 bases, leaving 20 bases between the germline ends. CDR3 coding DNA: TGTGCCAGCTCTAAACGGAACAGCCTGAGCTCTGGAAACACCATATATTTT. Translated, it gives CASSKRNSLSSGNTIYF.